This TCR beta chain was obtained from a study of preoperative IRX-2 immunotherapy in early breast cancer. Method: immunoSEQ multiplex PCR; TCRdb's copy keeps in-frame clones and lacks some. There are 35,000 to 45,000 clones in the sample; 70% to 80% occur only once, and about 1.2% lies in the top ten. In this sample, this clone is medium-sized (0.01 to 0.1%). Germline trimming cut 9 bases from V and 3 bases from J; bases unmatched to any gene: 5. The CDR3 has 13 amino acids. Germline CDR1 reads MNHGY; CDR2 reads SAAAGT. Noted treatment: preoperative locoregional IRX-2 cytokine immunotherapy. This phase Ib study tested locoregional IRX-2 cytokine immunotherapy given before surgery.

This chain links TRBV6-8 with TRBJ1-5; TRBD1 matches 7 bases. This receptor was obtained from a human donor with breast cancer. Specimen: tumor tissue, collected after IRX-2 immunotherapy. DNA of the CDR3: TGTGCCAGTTTACAGGGGAACAATCAGCCCCAGCATTTT. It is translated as CASLQGNNQPQHF.